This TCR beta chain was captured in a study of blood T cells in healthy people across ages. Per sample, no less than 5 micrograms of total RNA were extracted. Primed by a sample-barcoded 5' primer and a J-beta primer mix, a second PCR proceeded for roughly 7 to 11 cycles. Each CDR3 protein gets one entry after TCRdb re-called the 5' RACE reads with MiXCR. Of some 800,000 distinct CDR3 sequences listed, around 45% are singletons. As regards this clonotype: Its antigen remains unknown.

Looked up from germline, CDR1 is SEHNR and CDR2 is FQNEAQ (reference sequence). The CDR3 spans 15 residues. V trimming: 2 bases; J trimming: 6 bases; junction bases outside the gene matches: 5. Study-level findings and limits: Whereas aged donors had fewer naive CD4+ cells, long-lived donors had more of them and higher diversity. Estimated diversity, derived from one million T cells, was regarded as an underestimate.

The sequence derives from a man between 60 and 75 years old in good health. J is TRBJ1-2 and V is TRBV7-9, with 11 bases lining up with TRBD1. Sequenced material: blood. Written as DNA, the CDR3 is TGTGCCAGCAGCTTATTGGGACAGGGGGTTAATGGCTACACCTTC. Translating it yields CASSLLGQGVNGYTF.